Included here is one T cell receptor beta chain sequence, with context. The data are from a study of blood T cell repertoires in COVID-19. Whole-study context: Sources were T cells, B-cell-depleted T cells, or PBMCs; the material itself was cDNA or gDNA.

Germline-derived CDR1 and CDR2 are LNHDA and SQIVND (reference sequence). The CDR3 extends over 16 amino acids. V was shortened by 6 bases and J by 4 bases, with 21 bases between the two germline ends. Profiling relied on immunoSEQ multiplex PCR, and the TCRdb table lists in-frame clones only, not all of them. Of about 300,000 clones listed, more than 75% are singletons. This rearrangement joins TRBV19 to TRBJ1-2; no clear D. The sequenced sample consisted of peripheral blood. This TCR derives from a man in his 70s with acute or convalescent COVID-19. This CDR3 is CASRDLAAEKIYGYTF. The CDR3 nucleotides read TGTGCCAGTAGAGATCTGGCCGCCGAAAAAATCTATGGCTACACCTTC.